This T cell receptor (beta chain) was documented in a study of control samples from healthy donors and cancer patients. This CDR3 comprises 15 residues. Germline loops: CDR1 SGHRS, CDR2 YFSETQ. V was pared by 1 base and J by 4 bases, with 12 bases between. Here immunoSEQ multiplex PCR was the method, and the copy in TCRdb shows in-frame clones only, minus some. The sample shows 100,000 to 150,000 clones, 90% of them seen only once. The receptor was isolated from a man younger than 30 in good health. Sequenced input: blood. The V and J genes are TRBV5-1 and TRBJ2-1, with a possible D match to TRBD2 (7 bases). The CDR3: CASSLTGGPYNEQFF. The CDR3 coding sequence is TGCGCCAGCAGCTTGACCGGGGGGCCTTACAATGAGCAGTTCTTC.